Listed here is a single T cell receptor (beta chain). Its antigen is unidentified. TCRdb's copy holds only in-frame clones and misses some; the assay was immunoSEQ multiplex PCR. Here the sample spans about 11,000 clones, 82% being singletons. The data stem from a study of T cells in localized non-small cell lung cancer. Whole-study findings and limits: A higher density of T cells in blood coincided with extended overall survival. Heterogeneity within the tumor remains possible, as just one region underwent sequencing. Paired adjacent lung recovered a median approximately 62 of the top 100 tumor clones. Measurement of T cell clonality placed uninvolved adjacent lung highest, above the level in tumor.

The source of this sequence is a female donor of 60 years or more with stage II lung adenocarcinoma. Specimen: peripheral blood mononuclear cells, collected before any cancer treatment.

The CDR3 region is CASSPRHQFWGGYTF. CDR3 sequence (DNA): TGTGCCAGCAGTCCCAGACATCAATTTTGGGGTGGCTACACCTTC. This chain connects TRBV27 to TRBJ1-2, with D uncertain. CDR1 MNHEY and CDR2 SMNVEV come from the germline V gene (reference sequence). This CDR3 has 15 amino acids. V was shortened by 5 bases and J by 7 bases, with 20 bases between the two germline ends.